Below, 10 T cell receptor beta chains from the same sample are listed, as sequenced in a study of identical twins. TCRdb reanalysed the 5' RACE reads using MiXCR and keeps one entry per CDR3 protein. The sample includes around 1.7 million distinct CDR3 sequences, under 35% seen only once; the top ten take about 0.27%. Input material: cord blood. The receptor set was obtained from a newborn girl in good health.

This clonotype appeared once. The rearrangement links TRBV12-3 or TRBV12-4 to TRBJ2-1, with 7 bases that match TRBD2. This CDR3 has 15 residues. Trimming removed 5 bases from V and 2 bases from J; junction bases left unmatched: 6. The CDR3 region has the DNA TGTGCCAGCAGTAGAACAGGACTAGCCTACAATGAGCAGTTCTTC. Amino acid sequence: CASSRTGLAYNEQFF.

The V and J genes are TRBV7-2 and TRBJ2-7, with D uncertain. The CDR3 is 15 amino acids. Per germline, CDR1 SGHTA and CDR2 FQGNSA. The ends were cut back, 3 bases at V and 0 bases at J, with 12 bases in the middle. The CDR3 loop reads CASSFIPILSYEQYF. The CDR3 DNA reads TGTGCCAGCAGCTTTATCCCAATACTCTCCTACGAGCAGTACTTC.

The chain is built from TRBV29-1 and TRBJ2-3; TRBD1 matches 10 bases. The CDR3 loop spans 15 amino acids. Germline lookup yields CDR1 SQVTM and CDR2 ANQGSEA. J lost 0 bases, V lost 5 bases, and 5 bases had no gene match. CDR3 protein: CSVCDRGLSTDTQYF. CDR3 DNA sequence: TGCAGCGTTTGTGACAGGGGGCTCAGCACAGATACGCAGTATTTT.

The CDR3 DNA is TGTGCCAGCAGCTTAGCGGGACAACCCCACGAGCAGTACTTC. This gives the protein CASSLAGQPHEQYF. V gene TRBV7-2 combines with J gene TRBJ2-5; maybe TRBD1 (6 bases). The DNA end lines up better with TRBJ2-7; the J call may be wrong. CDR1 and CDR2 from the germline V gene are SGHTA and FQGNSA. The CDR3 runs to 14 residues.

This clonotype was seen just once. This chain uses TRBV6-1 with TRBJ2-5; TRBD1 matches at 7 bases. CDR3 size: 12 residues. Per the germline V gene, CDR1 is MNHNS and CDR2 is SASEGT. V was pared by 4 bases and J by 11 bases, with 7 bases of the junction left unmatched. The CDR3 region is CASSGDSNTQYF. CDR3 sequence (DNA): TGTGCCAGCAGTGGGGACAGTAACACTCAGTACTTC.

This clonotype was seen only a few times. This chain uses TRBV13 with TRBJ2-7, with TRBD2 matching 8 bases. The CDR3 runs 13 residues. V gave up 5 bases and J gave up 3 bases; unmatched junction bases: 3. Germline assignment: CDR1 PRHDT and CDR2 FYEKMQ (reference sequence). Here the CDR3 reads CASSPTSDYEQYF. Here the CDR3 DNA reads TGTGCCAGCAGCCCGACTAGCGACTACGAGCAGTACTTC.

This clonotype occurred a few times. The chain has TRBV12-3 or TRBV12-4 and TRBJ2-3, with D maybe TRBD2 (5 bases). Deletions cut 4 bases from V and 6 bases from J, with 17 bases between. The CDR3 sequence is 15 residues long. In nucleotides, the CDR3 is TGTGCCAGCAGTTCCCGAACTAGTTCGGGGGATACGCAGTATTTT. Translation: CASSSRTSSGDTQYF.

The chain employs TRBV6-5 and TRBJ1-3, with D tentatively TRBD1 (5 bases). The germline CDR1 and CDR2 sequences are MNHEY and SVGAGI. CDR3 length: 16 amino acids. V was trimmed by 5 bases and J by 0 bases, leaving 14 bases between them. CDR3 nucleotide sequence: TGTGCCAGCAGTCGAGAAGGGGTCAGCTCTGGAAACACCATATATTTT. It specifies CASSREGVSSGNTIYF.

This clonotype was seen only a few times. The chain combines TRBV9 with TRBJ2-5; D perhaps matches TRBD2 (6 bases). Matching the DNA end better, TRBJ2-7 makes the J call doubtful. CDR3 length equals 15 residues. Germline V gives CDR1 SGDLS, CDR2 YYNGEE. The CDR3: CASSVSGGISDEQYF. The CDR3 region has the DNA TGTGCCAGCAGCGTAAGTGGCGGGATATCCGACGAGCAGTACTTC.

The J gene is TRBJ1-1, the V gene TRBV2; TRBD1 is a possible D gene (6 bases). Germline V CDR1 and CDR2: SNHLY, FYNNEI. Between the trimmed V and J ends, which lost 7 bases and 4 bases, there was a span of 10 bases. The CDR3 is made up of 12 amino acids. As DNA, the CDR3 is TGTGCCAGCAAAACAGGGACCACTGAAGCTTTCTTT. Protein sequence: CASKTGTTEAFF.